Here is one TCR beta chain with its context. The data originate from a study of cytomegalovirus exposure and HLA in healthy donors. PCR amplification relied on 60 Vbeta primers (plus 13 Jbeta primers). The protocol was immunoSEQ multiplex PCR, while the TCRdb copy is restricted to in-frame clones and leaves out a portion. The sample table sets out around 140,000 clones. Germline assignment: CDR1 KGHSH and CDR2 LQKENI. This CDR3 spans 13 amino acids. Trimming left V 0 bases short and J 4 bases short, with 5 bases between. The chain combines TRBV18 with TRBJ2-3, with D possibly TRBD1 on 5 matching bases. Sequencing input: PBMCs. This TCR was sampled from a woman between 35 and 50 years old in good health and CMV-seropositive. The CDR3 spells CASSPPGPDTQYF. CDR3 DNA sequence: TGTGCCAGCTCACCACCGGGGCCAGATACGCAGTATTTT.